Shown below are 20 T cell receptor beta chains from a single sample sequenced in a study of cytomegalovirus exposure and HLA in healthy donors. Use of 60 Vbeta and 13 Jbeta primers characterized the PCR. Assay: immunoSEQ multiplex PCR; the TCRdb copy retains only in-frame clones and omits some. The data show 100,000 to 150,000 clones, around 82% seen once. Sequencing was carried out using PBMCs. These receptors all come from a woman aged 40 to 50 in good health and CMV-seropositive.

CDR3 residues: CASSPGTSGTSYNEQFF. CDR3 sequence (DNA): TGTGCCAGCAGCCCCGGGACTAGCGGAACCTCCTACAATGAGCAGTTCTTC. The rearrangement uses TRBV7-6 and TRBJ2-1, with 11 positions matching TRBD2. Germline V lookup: CDR1 SGHVS, CDR2 FNYEAQ. This CDR3 has 17 residues. V lost 5 bases and J lost 0; bases outside the gene matches: 6.

The chain's CDR3 is CASRTGTGLYYEQYF. CDR3 sequence (DNA): TGTGCCAGCAGAACCGGGACAGGGCTTTATTACGAGCAGTACTTC. The rearrangement links TRBV28 to TRBJ2-7, with 9 bases fitting TRBD1. The germline V gene has CDR1 MDHEN and CDR2 SYDVKM. This CDR3 is built from 15 residues. V shed 6 bases and J 4 bases; nucleotides not matched to a gene: 10.

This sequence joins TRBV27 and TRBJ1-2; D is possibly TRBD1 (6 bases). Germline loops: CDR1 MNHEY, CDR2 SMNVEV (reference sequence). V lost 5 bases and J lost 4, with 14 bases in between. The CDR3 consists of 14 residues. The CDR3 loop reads CASSGRDTIYGYTF. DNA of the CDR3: TGTGCCAGCAGTGGAAGGGACACTATCTATGGCTACACCTTC.

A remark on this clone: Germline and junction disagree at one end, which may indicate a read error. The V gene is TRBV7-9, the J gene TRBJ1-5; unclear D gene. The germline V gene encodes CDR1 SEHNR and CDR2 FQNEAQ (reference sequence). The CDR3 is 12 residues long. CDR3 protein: CSSSLADQPQHF. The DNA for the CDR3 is TGTTCCAGCAGCTTAGCCGATCAGCCCCAGCATTTT.

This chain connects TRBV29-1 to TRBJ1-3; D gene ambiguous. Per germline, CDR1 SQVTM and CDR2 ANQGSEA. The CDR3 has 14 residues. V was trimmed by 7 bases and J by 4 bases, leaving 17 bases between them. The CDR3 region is CSASPAGRGNTIYF. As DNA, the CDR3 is TGCAGCGCCTCACCGGCGGGCCGAGGAAACACCATATATTTT.

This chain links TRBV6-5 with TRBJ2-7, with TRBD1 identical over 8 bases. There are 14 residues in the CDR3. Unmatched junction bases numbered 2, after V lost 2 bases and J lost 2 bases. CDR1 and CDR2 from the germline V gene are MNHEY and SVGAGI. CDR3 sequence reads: CASSYPDRAYEQYF. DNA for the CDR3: TGTGCCAGCAGTTACCCGGACAGGGCCTACGAGCAGTACTTC.

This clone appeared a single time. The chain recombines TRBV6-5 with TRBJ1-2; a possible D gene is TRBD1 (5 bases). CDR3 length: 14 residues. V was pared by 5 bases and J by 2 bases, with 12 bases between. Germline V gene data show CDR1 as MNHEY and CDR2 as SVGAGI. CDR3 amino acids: CASSQDRLNYGYTF. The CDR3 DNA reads TGTGCCAGCAGTCAAGACAGATTAAACTATGGCTACACCTTC.

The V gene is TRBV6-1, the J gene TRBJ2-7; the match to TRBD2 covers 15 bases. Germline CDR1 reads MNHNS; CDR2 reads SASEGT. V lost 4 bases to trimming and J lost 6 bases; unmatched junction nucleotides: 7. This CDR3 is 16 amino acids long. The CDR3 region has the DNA TGTGCCAGCAGTGTAGGGACTAGCGGGAGGAGTGGCGAGCAGTACTTC. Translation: CASSVGTSGRSGEQYF.

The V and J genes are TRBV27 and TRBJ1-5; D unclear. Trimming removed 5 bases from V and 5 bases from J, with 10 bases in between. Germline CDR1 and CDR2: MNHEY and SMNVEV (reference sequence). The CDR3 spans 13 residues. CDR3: CASSPSSYQPQHF. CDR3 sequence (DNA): TGTGCCAGCAGTCCTTCGAGTTATCAGCCCCAGCATTTT.

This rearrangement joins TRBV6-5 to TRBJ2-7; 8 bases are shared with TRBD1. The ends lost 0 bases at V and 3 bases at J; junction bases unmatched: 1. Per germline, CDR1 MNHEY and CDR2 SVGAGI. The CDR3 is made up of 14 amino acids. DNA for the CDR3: TGTGCCAGCAGTTACTCCGGACAGGGCTACGAGCAGTACTTC. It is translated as CASSYSGQGYEQYF.

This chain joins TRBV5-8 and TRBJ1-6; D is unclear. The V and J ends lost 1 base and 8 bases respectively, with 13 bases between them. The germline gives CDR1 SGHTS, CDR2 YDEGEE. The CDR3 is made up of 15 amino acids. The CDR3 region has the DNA TGTGCCAGCAGCTTGTATAATCAGTACGATTCACCCCTCCACTTT. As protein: CASSLYNQYDSPLHF. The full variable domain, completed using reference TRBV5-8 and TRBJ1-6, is EAGVTQSPTHLIKTRGQQATLRCSPISGHTSVYWYQQALGLGLQFLLWYDEGEERNRGNFPPRFSGRQFPNYSSELNVNALELEDSALYLCASSLYNQYDSPLHFGNGTRLTVT.

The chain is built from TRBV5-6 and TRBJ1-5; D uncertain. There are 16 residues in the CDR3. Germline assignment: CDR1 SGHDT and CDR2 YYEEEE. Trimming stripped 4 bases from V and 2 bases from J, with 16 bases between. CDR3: CASSNLQLSGNQPQHF. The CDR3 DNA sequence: TGTGCCAGCAGCAACCTACAGCTTAGCGGCAATCAGCCCCAGCATTTT. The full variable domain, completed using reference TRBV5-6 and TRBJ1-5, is DAGVTQSPTHLIKTRGQQVTLRCSPKSGHDTVSWYQQALGQGPQFIFQYYEEEERQRGNFPDRFSGHQFPNYSSELNVNALLLGDSALYLCASSNLQLSGNQPQHFGDGTRLSIL.

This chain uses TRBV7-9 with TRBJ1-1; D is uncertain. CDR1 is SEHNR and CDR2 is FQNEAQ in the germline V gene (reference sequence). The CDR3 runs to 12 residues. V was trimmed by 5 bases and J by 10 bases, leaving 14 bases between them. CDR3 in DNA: TGTGCCAGCAGCCCAGACCGGGGAGGAGCTTTCTTT. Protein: CASSPDRGGAFF.

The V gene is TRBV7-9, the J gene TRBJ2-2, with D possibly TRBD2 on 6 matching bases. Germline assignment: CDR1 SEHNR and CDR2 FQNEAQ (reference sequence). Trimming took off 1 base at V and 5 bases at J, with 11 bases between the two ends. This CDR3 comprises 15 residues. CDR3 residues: CASSLVGGMTGELFF. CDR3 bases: TGTGCCAGCAGCTTAGTGGGGGGTATGACCGGGGAGCTGTTTTTT.

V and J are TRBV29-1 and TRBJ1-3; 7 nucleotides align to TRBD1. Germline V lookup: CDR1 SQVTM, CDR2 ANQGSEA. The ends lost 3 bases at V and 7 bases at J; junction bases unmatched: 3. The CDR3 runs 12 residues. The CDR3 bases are TGCAGCGTTGAGACAGGGCGGAACACCATATATTTT. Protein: CSVETGRNTIYF.

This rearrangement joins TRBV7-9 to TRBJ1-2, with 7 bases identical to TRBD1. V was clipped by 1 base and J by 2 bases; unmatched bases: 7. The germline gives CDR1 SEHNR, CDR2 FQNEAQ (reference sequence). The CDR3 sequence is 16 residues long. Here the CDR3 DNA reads TGTGCCAGCAGCTTAGGAGCGGCAGGGGGAAACTATGGCTACACCTTC. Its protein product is CASSLGAAGGNYGYTF.

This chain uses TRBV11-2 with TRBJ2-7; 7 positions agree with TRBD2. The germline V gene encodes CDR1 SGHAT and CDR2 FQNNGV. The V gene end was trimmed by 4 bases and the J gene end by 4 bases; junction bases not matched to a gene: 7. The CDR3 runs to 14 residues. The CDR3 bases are TGTGCCAGCAGCTCCGCCGGGACTACATACGAGCAGTACTTC. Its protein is CASSSAGTTYEQYF.

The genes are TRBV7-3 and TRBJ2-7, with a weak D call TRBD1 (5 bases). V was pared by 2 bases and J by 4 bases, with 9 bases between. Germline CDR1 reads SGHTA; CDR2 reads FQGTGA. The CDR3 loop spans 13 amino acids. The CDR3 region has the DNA TGTGCCAGCAGCTTACTAGGGGATTACGAGCAGTACTTC. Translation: CASSLLGDYEQYF. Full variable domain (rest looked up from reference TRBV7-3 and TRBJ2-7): GAGVSQTPSNKVTEKGKYVELRCDPISGHTALYWYRQSLGQGPEFLIYFQGTGAADDSGLPNDRFFAVRPEGSVSTLKIQRTERGDSAVYLCASSLLGDYEQYFGPGTRLTVT.

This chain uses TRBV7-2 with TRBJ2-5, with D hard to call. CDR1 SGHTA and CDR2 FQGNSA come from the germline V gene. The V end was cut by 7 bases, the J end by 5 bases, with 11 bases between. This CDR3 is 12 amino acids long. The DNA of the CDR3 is TGTGCCAGCACCTTTTCTCGGGAGACCCAGTACTTC. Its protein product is CASTFSRETQYF.

CDR3 region: CASSAPATSGTWEQFF. CDR3 bases: TGTGCCAGCAGCGCGCCGGCGACTAGCGGGACTTGGGAGCAGTTCTTC. The chain combines TRBV28 with TRBJ2-1; TRBD2 aligns across 11 bases. This CDR3 has 16 amino acids. Germline V gene lookup returns CDR1 MDHEN and CDR2 SYDVKM. J gave up 10 bases and V 6 bases, and 14 bases lay outside the gene matches.